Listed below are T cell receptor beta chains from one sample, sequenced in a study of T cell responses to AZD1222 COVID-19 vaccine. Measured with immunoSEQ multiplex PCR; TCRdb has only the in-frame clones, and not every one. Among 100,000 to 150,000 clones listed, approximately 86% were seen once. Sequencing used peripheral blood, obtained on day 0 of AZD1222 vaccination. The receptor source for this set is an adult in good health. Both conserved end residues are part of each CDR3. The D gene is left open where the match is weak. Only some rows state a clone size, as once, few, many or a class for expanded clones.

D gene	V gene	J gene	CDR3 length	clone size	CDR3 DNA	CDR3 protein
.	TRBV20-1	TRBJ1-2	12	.	TGCAGTGCTAGTAACAGGGACGATGGCTACACCTTC	CSASNRDDGYTF
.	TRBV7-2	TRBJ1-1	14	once	TGTGCCAGCAGCTTAGCGGTGAGAGGGACTGAAGCTTTCTTT	CASSLAVRGTEAFF
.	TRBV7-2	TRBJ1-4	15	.	TGTGCCAGCAGCTTATCTCGGGGGATGAATGAAAAACTGTTTTTT	CASSLSRGMNEKLFF
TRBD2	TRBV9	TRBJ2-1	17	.	TGTGCCAGCAGCGTAGTCTCGTGGCGGGGGGGCTCCAATGAGCAGTTCTTC	CASSVVSWRGGSNEQFF
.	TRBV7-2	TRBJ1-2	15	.	TGTGCCAGCAGCTTCGGGGAAACAGGCCCTCTTGGCTACACCTTC	CASSFGETGPLGYTF
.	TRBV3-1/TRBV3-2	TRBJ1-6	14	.	TGTGCCAGCAGCCATGGCAGGACCAATTCACCCCTCCACTTT	CASSHGRTNSPLHF
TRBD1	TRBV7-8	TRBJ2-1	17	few	TGTGCCAGCAGCCCTGTCGGTCGGGACAGGAGTTACAATGAGCAGTTCTTC	CASSPVGRDRSYNEQFF
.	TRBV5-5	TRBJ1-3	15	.	TGTGCCAGCAGCTTGGGTCTAGGGTACGGAAACACCATATATTTT	CASSLGLGYGNTIYF
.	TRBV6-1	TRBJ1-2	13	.	TGTGCCAGCAGTGAAAGGGGGAACTATGGCTACACCTTC	CASSERGNYGYTF
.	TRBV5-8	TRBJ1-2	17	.	TGTGCCAGCAGCTCAGTTGGCCAGCCCCCGCGGAGCTATGGCTACACCTTC	CASSSVGQPPRSYGYTF
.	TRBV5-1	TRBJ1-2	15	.	TGCGCCAGCAGCTTGGAGGGCAGGGACGGCTATGGCTACACCTTC	CASSLEGRDGYGYTF
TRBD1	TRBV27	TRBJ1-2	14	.	TGTGCCTCCCGCAGGACAGGGGGCTCCAGTGGCTACACCTTC	CASRRTGGSSGYTF
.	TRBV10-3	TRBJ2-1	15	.	TGTGCCATCAGTGAAGGGATAGCGAGAGGGAATGAGCAGTTCTTC	CAISEGIARGNEQFF
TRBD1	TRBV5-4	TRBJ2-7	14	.	TGTGCCAGCAGCCCGGGACAGGGGTTGTACGAGCAGTACTTC	CASSPGQGLYEQYF